The 15 T cell receptor beta chains in this list originate from one sample, sequenced in a study of T cell responses to AZD1222 COVID-19 vaccine. Method: immunoSEQ multiplex PCR; TCRdb's copy keeps in-frame clones and lacks some. The repertoire holds approximately 100,000 clones, with more than 75% as singletons. The material was peripheral blood, obtained on day 0 of AZD1222 vaccination. Receptors were obtained from an adult in good health.

The chain recombines TRBV20-1 with TRBJ2-4; possible D gene TRBD1, 7 bases. Germline V gene lookup returns CDR1 DFQATT and CDR2 SNEGSKA (reference sequence). V was trimmed by 3 bases and J by 5 bases, leaving 14 bases between them. This CDR3 comprises 14 residues. CDR3 DNA sequence: TGCAGTGCTAGTGGGGGCAGGGGGGAAAACATTCAGTACTTC. This translates into CSASGGRGENIQYF.

The chain has TRBV11-3 and TRBJ2-7; 9 bases line up with TRBD2. V dropped 5 bases and J dropped 2; count of bases not matched to a gene: 4. Germline lookup yields CDR1 SGHNT and CDR2 YENEEA. The CDR3 sequence is 14 residues long. CDR3 amino acids: CASSPKRGAYEQYF. The CDR3 region has the DNA TGTGCCAGCAGCCCGAAGCGGGGGGCCTACGAGCAGTACTTC.

The gene calls are TRBV5-4 and TRBJ2-3, with TRBD1 as a possible D gene (6 bases). CDR1 SGHNT and CDR2 YYREEE come from the germline V gene (reference sequence). This CDR3 is 17 amino acids long. Trimming took 5 bases from V and 2 from J, leaving 21 bases between them. The CDR3 bases are TGTGCCAGCAGACCCGAACTCGCACAGGGCCCCACAGATACGCAGTATTTT. Amino acid sequence: CASRPELAQGPTDTQYF. Drawing the rest from reference TRBV5-4 and TRBJ2-3, the complete variable domain is ETGVTQSPTHLIKTRGQQVTLRCSSQSGHNTVSWYQQALGQGPQFIFQYYREEENGRGNFPPRFSGLQFPNYSSELNVNALELDDSALYLCASRPELAQGPTDTQYFGPGTRLTVL.

The chain couples TRBV7-9 to TRBJ2-3; a weak D match, TRBD1 (6 bases). The CDR3 runs 11 residues. V was cut by 4 bases and J by 12 bases, with 11 bases left in between. Per the germline V gene, CDR1 is SEHNR and CDR2 is FQNEAQ (reference sequence). CDR3 residues: CASSSWGPQYF. The CDR3 DNA follows: TGTGCCAGCAGCTCCTGGGGGCCTCAGTATTTT.

This clone was counted a few times. The chain couples TRBV4-1 to TRBJ1-6; TRBD1 is a possible D gene (5 bases). Between the trimmed V and J ends, which lost 0 bases and 6 bases, there was a span of 6 bases. Germline assignment: CDR1 MGHRA and CDR2 YSYEKL. The CDR3 has 14 residues. CDR3: CASSQDGGNSPLHF. CDR3 in DNA: TGCGCCAGCAGCCAAGATGGGGGTAATTCACCCCTCCACTTT.

This chain connects TRBV28 to TRBJ1-3; D possibly corresponds to TRBD1 (5 bases). This CDR3 comprises 17 residues. V was shortened by 7 bases and J by 0 bases, with 19 bases between the two germline ends. Germline CDR1 reads MDHEN; CDR2 reads SYDVKM. Here the CDR3 reads CASNRGGGQVSGNTIYF. The CDR3 coding sequence is TGTGCCAGCAACCGGGGCGGCGGACAAGTCTCTGGAAACACCATATATTTT.

V and J are TRBV28 and TRBJ1-5, with 12 bases fitting TRBD1. The germline V gene encodes CDR1 MDHEN and CDR2 SYDVKM. V lost 6 bases, J lost 3 bases, and 15 bases stayed unmatched. The CDR3 length is 19 residues. DNA for the CDR3: TGTGCCAGCAGGTGGGACAGGGGGCCCCAATCCGAGGCCAATCAGCCCCAGCATTTT. Protein product: CASRWDRGPQSEANQPQHF.

Comments on this clone: This sample includes further DNA sequences coding for the same CDR3. The CDR3 here is CASSFGGSSYEQYF. The CDR3 DNA reads as TGTGCCAGCAGCTTCGGAGGTAGCAGCTACGAGCAGTACTTC. This chain joins TRBV14 and TRBJ2-7; D may be TRBD2 (5 bases). V was cut by 5 bases and J by 3 bases, with 14 bases left in between. The CDR3 has 14 amino acids. The V gene's germline CDR1 is SGHDN and CDR2 FVKESK.

The chain uses TRBV27 and TRBJ1-6, with D uncertain. CDR1 MNHEY and CDR2 SMNVEV come from the germline V gene (reference sequence). Deletions cut 3 bases from V and 7 bases from J, with 4 bases between. CDR3 length: 12 residues. DNA of the CDR3: TGTGCCAGCAGTTTTAGGAATTCACCCCTCCACTTT. This encodes CASSFRNSPLHF.

The chain combines TRBV5-6 with TRBJ1-2, with a possible D match to TRBD1 (6 bases). This CDR3 region has 16 residues. Per germline, CDR1 SGHDT and CDR2 YYEEEE. Trimming left V 4 bases short and J 1 base short, with 17 bases between. The CDR3 loop reads CASSQRVTGINYGYTF. CDR3 DNA sequence: TGTGCCAGCAGCCAAAGAGTTACAGGGATTAACTATGGCTACACCTTC.

This chain joins TRBV4-1 and TRBJ1-2; the match to TRBD1 covers 8 bases. Germline lookup yields CDR1 MGHRA and CDR2 YSYEKL. J was trimmed by 9 bases and V by 4 bases; bases with no gene match: 7. This CDR3 has 13 residues. As DNA, the CDR3 is TGCGCCAGCAGCCCCCAAGCAGGGGGCAGCTACACCTTC. Protein: CASSPQAGGSYTF.

This rearrangement joins TRBV6-6 to TRBJ2-7; no clear D gene. The CDR3 spans 14 residues. The germline gives CDR1 MNHNY, CDR2 SVGAGI (reference sequence). Trimming left V 0 bases short and J 3 bases short, with 9 bases between. CDR3 nucleotides: TGTGCCAGCAGTTACTCGATCCTGAGCTACGAGCAGTACTTC. It yields the protein CASSYSILSYEQYF.

The chain is built from TRBV18 and TRBJ2-7; D gene uncertain. The V and J ends lost 3 bases and 0 bases respectively, with 9 bases between them. Germline V gives CDR1 KGHSH, CDR2 LQKENI. The CDR3 contains 14 residues. CDR3 in DNA: TGTGCCAGCTCACCTTCCCAGGACTCCTACGAGCAGTACTTC. It codes for CASSPSQDSYEQYF.

V gene TRBV7-8 combines with J gene TRBJ1-5, with D possibly being TRBD1 (6 bases). The CDR3 extends over 15 amino acids. V was clipped by 5 bases and J by 3 bases, with 14 bases between them. Germline loops: CDR1 SGHVS, CDR2 FQNEAQ. The CDR3 is CASSLSDSTNQPQHF. Written as DNA, the CDR3 is TGTGCCAGCAGCCTCTCGGACAGTACCAATCAGCCCCAGCATTTT. The full variable domain, its missing parts supplied by reference TRBV7-8 and TRBJ1-5, is GAGVSQSPRYKVAKRGQDVALRCDPISGHVSLFWYQQALGQGPEFLTYFQNEAQLDKSGLPSDRFFAERPEGSVSTLKIQRTQQEDSAVYLCASSLSDSTNQPQHFGDGTRLSIL.

The chain carries TRBV9 and TRBJ1-1; TRBD1 matches at 10 bases. From germline, CDR1 is SGDLS and CDR2 YYNGEE. V lost 4 bases to trimming and J lost 1 base; unmatched junction nucleotides: 1. There are 14 residues in the CDR3. CDR3 DNA: TGTGCCAGCAGCAGACAGGGGGCGAACACTGAAGCTTTCTTT. As protein: CASSRQGANTEAFF.